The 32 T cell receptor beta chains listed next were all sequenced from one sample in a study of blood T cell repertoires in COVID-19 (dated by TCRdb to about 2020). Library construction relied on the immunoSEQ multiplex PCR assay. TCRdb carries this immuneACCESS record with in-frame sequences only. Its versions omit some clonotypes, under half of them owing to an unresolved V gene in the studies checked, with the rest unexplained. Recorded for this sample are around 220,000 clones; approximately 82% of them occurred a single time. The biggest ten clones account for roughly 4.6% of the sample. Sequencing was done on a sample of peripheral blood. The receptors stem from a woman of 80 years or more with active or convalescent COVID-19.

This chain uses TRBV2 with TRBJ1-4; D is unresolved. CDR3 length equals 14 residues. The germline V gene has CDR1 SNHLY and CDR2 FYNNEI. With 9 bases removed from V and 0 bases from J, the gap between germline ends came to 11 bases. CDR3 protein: CASVRGPTNEKLFF. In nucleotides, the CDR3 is TGTGCCAGTGTACGAGGGCCAACTAATGAAAAACTGTTTTTT. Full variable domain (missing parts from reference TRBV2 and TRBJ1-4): EPEVTQTPSHQVTQMGQEVILRCVPISNHLYFYWYRQILGQKVEFLVSFYNNEISEKSEIFDDQFSVERPDGSNFTLKIRSTKLEDSAMYFCASVRGPTNEKLFFGSGTQLSVL.

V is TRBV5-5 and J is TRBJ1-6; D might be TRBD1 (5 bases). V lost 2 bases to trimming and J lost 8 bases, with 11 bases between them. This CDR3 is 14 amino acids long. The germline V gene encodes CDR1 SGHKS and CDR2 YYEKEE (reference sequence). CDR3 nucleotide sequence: TGTGCCAGCAGCTTCATCAGGGTGGATTCACCCCTCCACTTT. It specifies CASSFIRVDSPLHF.

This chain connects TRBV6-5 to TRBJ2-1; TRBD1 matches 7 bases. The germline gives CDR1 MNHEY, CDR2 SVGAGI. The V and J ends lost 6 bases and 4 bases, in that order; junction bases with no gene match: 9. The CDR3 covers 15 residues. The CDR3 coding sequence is TGTGCCAGCAGCAGAGGACAGGCGACGTACAATGAGCAGTTCTTC. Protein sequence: CASSRGQATYNEQFF.

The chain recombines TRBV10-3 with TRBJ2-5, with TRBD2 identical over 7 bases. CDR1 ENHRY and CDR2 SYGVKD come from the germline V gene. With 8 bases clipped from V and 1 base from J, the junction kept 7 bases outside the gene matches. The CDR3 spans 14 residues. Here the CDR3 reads CAIGGTTGQETQYF. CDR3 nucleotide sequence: TGTGCCATCGGGGGGACTACGGGCCAAGAGACCCAGTACTTC.

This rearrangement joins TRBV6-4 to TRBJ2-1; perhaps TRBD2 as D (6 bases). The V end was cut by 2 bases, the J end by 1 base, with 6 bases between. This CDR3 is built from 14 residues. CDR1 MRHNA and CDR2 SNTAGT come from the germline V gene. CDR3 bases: TGTGCCAGCAGTGACGGGGGGTCCTACAATGAGCAGTTCTTC. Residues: CASSDGGSYNEQFF.

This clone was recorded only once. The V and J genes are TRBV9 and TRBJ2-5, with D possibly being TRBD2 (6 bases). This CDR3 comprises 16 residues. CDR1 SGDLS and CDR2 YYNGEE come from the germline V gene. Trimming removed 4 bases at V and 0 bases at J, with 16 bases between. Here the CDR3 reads CASSPQTSRHQETQYF. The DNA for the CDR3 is TGTGCCAGCAGCCCACAGACTAGTCGACACCAAGAGACCCAGTACTTC.

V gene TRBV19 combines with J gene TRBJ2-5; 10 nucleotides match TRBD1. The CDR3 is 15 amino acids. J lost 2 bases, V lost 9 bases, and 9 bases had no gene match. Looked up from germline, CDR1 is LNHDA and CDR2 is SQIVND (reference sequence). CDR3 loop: CASMDRGYPQETQYF. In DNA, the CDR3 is TGTGCCAGCATGGACAGGGGGTATCCTCAAGAGACCCAGTACTTC. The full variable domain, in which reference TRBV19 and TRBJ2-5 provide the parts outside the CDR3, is DGGITQSPKYLFRKEGQNVTLSCEQNLNHDAMYWYRQDPGQGLRLIYYSQIVNDFQKGDIAEGYSVSREKKESFPLTVTSAQKNPTAFYLCASMDRGYPQETQYFGPGTRLLVL.

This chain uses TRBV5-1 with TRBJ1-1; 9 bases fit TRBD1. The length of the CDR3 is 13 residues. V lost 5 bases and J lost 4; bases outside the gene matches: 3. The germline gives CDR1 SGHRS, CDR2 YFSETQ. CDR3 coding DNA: TGCGCCAGCAGGGGACAGGGTGGCACTGAAGCTTTCTTT. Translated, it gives CASRGQGGTEAFF.

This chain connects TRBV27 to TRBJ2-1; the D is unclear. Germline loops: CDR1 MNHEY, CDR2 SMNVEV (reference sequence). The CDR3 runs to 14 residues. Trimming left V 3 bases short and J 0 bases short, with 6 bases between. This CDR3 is CASSFSSSYNEQFF. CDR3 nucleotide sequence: TGTGCCAGCAGTTTTAGTAGCTCCTACAATGAGCAGTTCTTC.

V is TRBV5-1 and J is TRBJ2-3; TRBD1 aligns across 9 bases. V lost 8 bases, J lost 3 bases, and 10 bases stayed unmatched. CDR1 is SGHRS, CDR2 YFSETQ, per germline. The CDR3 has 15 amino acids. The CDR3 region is CASTPGTGKTDTQYF. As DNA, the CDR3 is TGCGCCAGTACGCCCGGGACAGGGAAGACAGATACGCAGTATTTT.

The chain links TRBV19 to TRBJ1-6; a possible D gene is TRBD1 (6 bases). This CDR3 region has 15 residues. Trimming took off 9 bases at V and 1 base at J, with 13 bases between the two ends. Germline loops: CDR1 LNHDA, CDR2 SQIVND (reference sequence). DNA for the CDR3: TGTGCCAGCCACAGGGTCGGATCCTATAATTCACCCCTCCACTTT. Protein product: CASHRVGSYNSPLHF. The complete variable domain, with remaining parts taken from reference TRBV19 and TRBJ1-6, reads DGGITQSPKYLFRKEGQNVTLSCEQNLNHDAMYWYRQDPGQGLRLIYYSQIVNDFQKGDIAEGYSVSREKKESFPLTVTSAQKNPTAFYLCASHRVGSYNSPLHFGNGTRLTVT.

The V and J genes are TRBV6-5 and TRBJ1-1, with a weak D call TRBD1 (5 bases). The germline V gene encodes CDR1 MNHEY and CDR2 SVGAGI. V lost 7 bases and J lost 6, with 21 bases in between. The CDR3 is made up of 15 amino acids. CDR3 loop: CASTERGPQRSEAFF. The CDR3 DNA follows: TGTGCCAGCACCGAAAGGGGCCCGCAGAGATCTGAAGCTTTCTTT.

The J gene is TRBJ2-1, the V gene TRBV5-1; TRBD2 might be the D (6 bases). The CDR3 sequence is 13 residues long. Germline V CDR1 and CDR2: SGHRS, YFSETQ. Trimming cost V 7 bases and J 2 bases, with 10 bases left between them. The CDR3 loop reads CASRGLTYNEQFF. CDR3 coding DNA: TGCGCCAGCCGGGGGTTAACCTACAATGAGCAGTTCTTC.

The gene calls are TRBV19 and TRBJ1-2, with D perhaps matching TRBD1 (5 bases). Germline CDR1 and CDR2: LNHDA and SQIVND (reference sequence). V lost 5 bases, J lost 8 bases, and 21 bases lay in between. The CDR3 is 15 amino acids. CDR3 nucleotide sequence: TGTGCCAGTAGTGCGGGACGGAGGCCCCTCCGCGGCTACACCTTC. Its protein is CASSAGRRPLRGYTF.

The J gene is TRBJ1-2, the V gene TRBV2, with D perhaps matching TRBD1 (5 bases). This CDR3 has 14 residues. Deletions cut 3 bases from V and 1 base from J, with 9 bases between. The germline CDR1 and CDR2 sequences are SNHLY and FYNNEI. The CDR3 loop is CASSDKTDNYGYTF. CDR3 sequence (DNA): TGTGCCAGCAGTGATAAGACAGATAACTATGGCTACACCTTC.

CDR3 loop: CASSLDSQPQHF. CDR3 in DNA: TGTGCCAGCAGCTTGGACTCTCAGCCCCAGCATTTT. This sequence joins TRBV5-4 and TRBJ1-5; unclear D gene. V lost 0 bases and J lost 6, with 4 bases in between. CDR3 size: 12 residues. The germline V gene has CDR1 SGHNT and CDR2 YYREEE (reference sequence).

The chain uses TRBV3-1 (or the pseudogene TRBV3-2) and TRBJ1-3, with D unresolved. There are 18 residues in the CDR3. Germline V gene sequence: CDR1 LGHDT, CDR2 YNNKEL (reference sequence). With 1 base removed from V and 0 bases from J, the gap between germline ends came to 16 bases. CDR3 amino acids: CASSQVMGAGVSGNTIYF. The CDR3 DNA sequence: TGTGCCAGCAGCCAAGTAATGGGCGCCGGTGTCTCTGGAAACACCATATATTTT.

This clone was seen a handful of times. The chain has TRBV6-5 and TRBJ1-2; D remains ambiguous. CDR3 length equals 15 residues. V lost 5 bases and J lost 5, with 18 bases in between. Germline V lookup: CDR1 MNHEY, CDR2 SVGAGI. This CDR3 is CASSRTSAGEYGYTF. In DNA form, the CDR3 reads TGTGCCAGCAGTCGAACCTCCGCCGGAGAATATGGCTACACCTTC.

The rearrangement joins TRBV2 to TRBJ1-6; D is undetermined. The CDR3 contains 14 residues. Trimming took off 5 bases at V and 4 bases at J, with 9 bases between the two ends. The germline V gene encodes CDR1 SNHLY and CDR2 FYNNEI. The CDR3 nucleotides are TGTGCCAGCAGTCAATGGGAGTATAATTCACCCCTCCACTTT. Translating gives CASSQWEYNSPLHF.

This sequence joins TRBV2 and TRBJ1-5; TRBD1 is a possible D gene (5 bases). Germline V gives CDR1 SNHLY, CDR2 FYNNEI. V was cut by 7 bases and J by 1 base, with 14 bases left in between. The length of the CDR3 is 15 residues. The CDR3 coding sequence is TGTGCCAGCAAATCTACGGGGGTGAGCAATCAGCCCCAGCATTTT. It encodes CASKSTGVSNQPQHF.

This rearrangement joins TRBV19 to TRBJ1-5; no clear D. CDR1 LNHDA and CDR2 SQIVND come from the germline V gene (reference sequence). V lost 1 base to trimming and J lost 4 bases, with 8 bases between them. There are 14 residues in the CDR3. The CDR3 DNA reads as TGTGCCAGTAGTATAGGGGCGGGTAATCAGCCCCAGCATTTT. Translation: CASSIGAGNQPQHF.

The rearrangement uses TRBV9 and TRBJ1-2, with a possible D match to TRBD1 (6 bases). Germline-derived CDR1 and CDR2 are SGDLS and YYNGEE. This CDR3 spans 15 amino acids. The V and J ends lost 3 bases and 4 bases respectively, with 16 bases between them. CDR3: CASSGAWEGGYGYTF. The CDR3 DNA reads TGTGCCAGCAGCGGCGCCTGGGAGGGGGGCTATGGCTACACCTTC.

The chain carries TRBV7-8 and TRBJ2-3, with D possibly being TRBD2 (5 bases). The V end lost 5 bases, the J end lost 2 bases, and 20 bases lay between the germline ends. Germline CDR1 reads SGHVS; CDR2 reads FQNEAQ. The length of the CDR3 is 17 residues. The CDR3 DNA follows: TGTGCCAGCAGCGCAGCTTCGCGACTATACTTCACAGATACGCAGTATTTT. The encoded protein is CASSAASRLYFTDTQYF.

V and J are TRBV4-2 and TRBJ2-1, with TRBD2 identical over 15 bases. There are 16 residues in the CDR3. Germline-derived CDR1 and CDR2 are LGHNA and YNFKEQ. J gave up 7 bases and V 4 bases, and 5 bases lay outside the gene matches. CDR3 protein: CASSRGLAGGDNEQFF. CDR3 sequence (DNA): TGTGCCAGCAGCCGGGGACTAGCGGGAGGTGATAATGAGCAGTTCTTC.

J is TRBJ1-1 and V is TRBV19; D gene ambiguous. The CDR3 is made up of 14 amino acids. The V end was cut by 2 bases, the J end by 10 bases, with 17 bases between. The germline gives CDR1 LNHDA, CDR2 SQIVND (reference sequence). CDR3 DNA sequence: TGTGCCAGTAGTATAAGCGGGTCCTCCGACCGAGCTTTCTTT. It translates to CASSISGSSDRAFF.

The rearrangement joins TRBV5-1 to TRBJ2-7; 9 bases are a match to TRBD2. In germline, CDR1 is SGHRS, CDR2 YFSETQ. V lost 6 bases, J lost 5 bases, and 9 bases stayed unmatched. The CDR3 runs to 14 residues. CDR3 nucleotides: TGCGCCAGCACCAAGACTAGCGGCACCGACGAGCAGTACTTC. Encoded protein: CASTKTSGTDEQYF.

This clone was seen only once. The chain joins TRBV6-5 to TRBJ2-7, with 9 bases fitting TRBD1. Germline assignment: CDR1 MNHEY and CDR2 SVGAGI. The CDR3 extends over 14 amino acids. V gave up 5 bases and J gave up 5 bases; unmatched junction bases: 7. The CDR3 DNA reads TGTGCCAGCAGTCAGGGACAGGGTAACAACGAGCAGTACTTC. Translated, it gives CASSQGQGNNEQYF.

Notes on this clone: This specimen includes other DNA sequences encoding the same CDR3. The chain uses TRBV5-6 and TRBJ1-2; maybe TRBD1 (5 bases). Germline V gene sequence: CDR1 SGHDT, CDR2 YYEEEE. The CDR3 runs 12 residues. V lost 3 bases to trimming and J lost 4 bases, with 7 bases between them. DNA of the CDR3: TGTGCCAGCAGCTCAGGGCTCTATGGCTACACCTTC. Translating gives CASSSGLYGYTF. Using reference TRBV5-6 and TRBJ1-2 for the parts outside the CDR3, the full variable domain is DAGVTQSPTHLIKTRGQQVTLRCSPKSGHDTVSWYQQALGQGPQFIFQYYEEEERQRGNFPDRFSGHQFPNYSSELNVNALLLGDSALYLCASSSGLYGYTFGSGTRLTVV.

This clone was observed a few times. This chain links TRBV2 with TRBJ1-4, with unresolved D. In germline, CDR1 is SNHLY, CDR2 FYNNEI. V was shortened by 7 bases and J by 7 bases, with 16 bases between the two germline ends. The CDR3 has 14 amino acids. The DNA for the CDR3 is TGTGCCAGCAAGAACCCCCTGCGAGGTGAAAAACTGTTTTTT. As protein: CASKNPLRGEKLFF.

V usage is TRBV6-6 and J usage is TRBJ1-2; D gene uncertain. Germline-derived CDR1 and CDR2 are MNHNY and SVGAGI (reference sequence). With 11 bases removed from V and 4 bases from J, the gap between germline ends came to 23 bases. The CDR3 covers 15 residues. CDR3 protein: CAALSTAGYSYGYTF. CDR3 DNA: TGTGCCGCCCTAAGTACGGCGGGCTATAGCTATGGCTACACCTTC.

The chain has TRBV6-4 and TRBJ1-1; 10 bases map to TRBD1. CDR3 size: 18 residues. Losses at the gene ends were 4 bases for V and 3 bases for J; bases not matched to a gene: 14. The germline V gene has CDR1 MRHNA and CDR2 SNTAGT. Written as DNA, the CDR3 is TGTGCCAGCAGTGTCCTCGGGACAGGGGTAGAGAGGGACACTGAAGCTTTCTTT. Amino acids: CASSVLGTGVERDTEAFF.

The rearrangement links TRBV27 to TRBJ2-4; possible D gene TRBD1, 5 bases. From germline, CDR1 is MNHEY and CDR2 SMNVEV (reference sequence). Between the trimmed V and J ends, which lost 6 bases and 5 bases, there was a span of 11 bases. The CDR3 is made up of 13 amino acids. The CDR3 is CASSGRVENIQYF. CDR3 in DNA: TGTGCCAGCAGCGGCAGGGTTGAAAACATTCAGTACTTC.